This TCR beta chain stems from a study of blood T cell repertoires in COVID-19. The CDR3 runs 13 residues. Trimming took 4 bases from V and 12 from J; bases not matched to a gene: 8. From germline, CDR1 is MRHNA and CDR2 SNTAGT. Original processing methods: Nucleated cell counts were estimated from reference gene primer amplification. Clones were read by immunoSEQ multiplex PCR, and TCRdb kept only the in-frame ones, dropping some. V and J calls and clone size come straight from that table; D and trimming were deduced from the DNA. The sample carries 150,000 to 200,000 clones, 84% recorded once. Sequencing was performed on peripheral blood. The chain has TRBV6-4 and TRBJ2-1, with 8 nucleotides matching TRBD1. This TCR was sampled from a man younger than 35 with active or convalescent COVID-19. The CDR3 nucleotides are TGTGCCAGCAGTGCCGAGGACAGGGATAGGCAGTTCTTC. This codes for CASSAEDRDRQFF.